What follows are 4 T cell receptor beta chains derived from one specimen sequenced in a study of CXCR3-negative and CXCR3-positive naive CD8 T cells. Carrying UMI labels, the TRB cDNA libraries were prepared through 5' RACE. TCRdb reprocessed the 5' RACE reads and keeps a single row for each CDR3 protein, giving no DNA. In all, the sample yields roughly 130,000 distinct CDR3 sequences. The antigens for these receptors are not known. Findings and caveats of the study: TRB CDR3s of CXCR3-positive naive cells were more hydrophobic than those of CXCR3-negative naive cells.

Sequencing was carried out using naive CXCR3+ CD8+ T cells from blood. This sample's subset: CD45RO-CCR7+CD27+CD95- naive CD8+ T cells expressing CXCR3 (TNR3+). These receptors were collected from a human donor in good health. Some clones in this sample may be carry-over from other donors' samples.

This chain uses TRBV2 with TRBJ2-1; TCRdb's assignment of TRBD2 cannot be checked, as there is no DNA. CDR3 size: 16 residues. From germline, CDR1 is SNHLY and CDR2 FYNNEI. CDR3 in amino acids: CASRAGLAPPGNEQFF.

V is TRBV10-1 and J is TRBJ1-1; checking the TCRdb D call of TRBD1 is not possible without DNA. Germline V gene data show CDR1 as WNHNN and CDR2 as SYGVQD (reference sequence). The CDR3 extends over 19 amino acids. CDR3: CASRLPGQGPPLVNTEAFF.

The gene calls are TRBV27 and TRBJ1-2; TCRdb gives TRBD1 as the D gene, but with no DNA this cannot be confirmed. From germline, CDR1 is MNHEY and CDR2 SMNVEV (reference sequence). This CDR3 spans 14 amino acids. CDR3: CASSSGLASSGYTF.

This rearrangement joins TRBV6-5 to TRBJ2-7; the D call of TRBD1 rests on TCRdb alone, since no DNA is present to check it. Looked up from germline, CDR1 is MNHEY and CDR2 is SVGAGI. CDR3 length: 14 amino acids. CDR3 amino acids: CASSFRDRVHEQYF.